This T cell receptor (beta chain) was sequenced for a study of blood T cells in healthy people across ages. Study as a whole: Per two T cells, template switching captured roughly one barcoded beta molecule. Regarding the study as a whole: Higher diversity and more naive CD4+ cells were features of long-lived donors, compared to aged donors.

Details on this clonotype: Antigen: not known.

Primed by a sample-barcoded 5' primer and a J-beta primer mix, a second PCR proceeded for 7 to 11 cycles. TCRdb reprocessed the 5' RACE reads via MiXCR and lists one record per CDR3 protein. The sample consists of approximately 830,000 distinct CDR3 sequences, approximately 59% of them appearing once. The CDR3 spans 15 residues. Germline loops: CDR1 SGHTA, CDR2 FQGNSA. Trimming cost V 2 bases and J 1 base; bases outside gene matches: 4. Every donor provided 9.5 to 10 milliliters of peripheral blood. The J gene is TRBJ2-5, the V gene TRBV7-2; 7 bases align to TRBD1. Source material: blood. The receptor was derived from a man under 40 in good health. The CDR3, as DNA: TGTGCCAGCAGCTTAAGGGGACAGCCCCAAGAGACCCAGTACTTC. Its translation is CASSLRGQPQETQYF. Variable domain in full (rest from reference TRBV7-2 and TRBJ2-5): GAGVSQSPSNKVTEKGKDVELRCDPISGHTALYWYRQSLGQGLEFLIYFQGNSAPDKSGLPSDRFSAERTGGSVSTLTIQRTQQEDSAVYLCASSLRGQPQETQYFGPGTRLLVL.